Below are 23 T cell receptor beta chains sequenced from a single sample in a study of T cell responses to AZD1222 COVID-19 vaccine. Using immunoSEQ multiplex PCR, the repertoire was profiled, and TCRdb retains in-frame clones only, with some absent. The sample shows 110,000 to 150,000 clones, roughly 93% of them seen only once. The material sequenced was peripheral blood, taken on day 0 of AZD1222 vaccination. The receptors here all came from an adult in good health.

This chain links TRBV9 with TRBJ2-5; unclear D gene. The CDR3 has 14 residues. Germline values: CDR1 SGDLS, CDR2 YYNGEE. The V end lost 0 bases, the J end lost 4 bases, and 10 bases lay between the germline ends. The CDR3 DNA reads TGTGCCAGCAGCGTAGTGCCTGGATCAGAGACCCAGTACTTC. It codes for CASSVVPGSETQYF.

This sequence joins TRBV19 and TRBJ1-3; unclear D gene. The CDR3 totals 15 residues. Germline V gene data show CDR1 as LNHDA and CDR2 as SQIVND (reference sequence). V was pared by 1 base and J by 0 bases, with 7 bases between. CDR3 region: CASSIGPHSGNTIYF. The CDR3, as DNA: TGTGCCAGTAGTATAGGGCCTCACTCTGGAAACACCATATATTTT.

This clone was recorded only once. The gene calls are TRBV11-3 and TRBJ2-3; 10 bases map to TRBD2. V dropped 3 bases and J dropped 5; count of bases not matched to a gene: 2. There are 14 residues in the CDR3. Per germline, CDR1 SGHNT and CDR2 YENEEA. DNA of the CDR3: TGTGCCAGCAGCTTTGGGACTAGCGAAGATACGCAGTATTTT. Protein: CASSFGTSEDTQYF.

The rearrangement joins TRBV3-1 (or the pseudogene TRBV3-2) to TRBJ2-5; 12 bases agree with TRBD2. Trimming took 6 bases from V and 5 from J; bases not matched to a gene: 10. Germline lookup yields CDR1 LGHDT and CDR2 YNNKEL (reference sequence). The CDR3 extends over 16 amino acids. The CDR3 sequence is CASSSPSGRGRETQYF. The CDR3 region has the DNA TGTGCCAGCAGTTCCCCTAGCGGGAGGGGACGGGAGACCCAGTACTTC.

The rearrangement links TRBV6-5 to TRBJ2-7, with 7 bases fitting TRBD1. CDR3 length equals 14 residues. Germline CDR1 and CDR2: MNHEY and SVGAGI. With V trimmed by 6 bases and J by 0 bases, 5 bases remained unmatched. The CDR3 coding sequence is TGTGCCAGCAGCCAGGACAGGTACTCCTACGAGCAGTACTTC. This gives the protein CASSQDRYSYEQYF.

V is TRBV19 and J is TRBJ2-1; D is perhaps TRBD1 or TRBD2 (5 bases each). Germline V CDR1 and CDR2: LNHDA, SQIVND (reference sequence). The length of the CDR3 is 13 residues. Trimming took off 9 bases at V and 2 bases at J, with 11 bases between the two ends. The CDR3 spells CASGTEAYNEQFF. The CDR3, as DNA: TGTGCCAGCGGGACGGAGGCCTACAATGAGCAGTTCTTC.

V usage is TRBV5-4 and J usage is TRBJ1-2; 7 bases match TRBD1. The germline V gene has CDR1 SGHNT and CDR2 YYREEE (reference sequence). The CDR3 consists of 13 residues. J was trimmed by 4 bases and V by 3 bases; bases with no gene match: 3. The CDR3 DNA sequence: TGTGCCAGCAGCTGGGACAGTTTCTATGGCTACACCTTC. Translating it yields CASSWDSFYGYTF.

The genes are TRBV5-1 and TRBJ1-2, with D possibly TRBD1 on 5 matching bases. Trimming shortened V by 4 bases and J by 3 bases, and 19 bases separated the two germline ends. Germline V gene lookup returns CDR1 SGHRS and CDR2 YFSETQ. This CDR3 has 16 residues. The CDR3 coding sequence is TGCGCCAGCAGCCCTTGGGATAACCTCAGGGACTATGGCTACACCTTC. Protein sequence: CASSPWDNLRDYGYTF. Full variable domain (rest looked up from reference TRBV5-1 and TRBJ1-2): KAGVTQTPRYLIKTRGQQVTLSCSPISGHRSVSWYQQTPGQGLQFLFEYFSETQRNKGNFPGRFSGRQFSNSRSEMNVSTLELGDSALYLCASSPWDNLRDYGYTFGSGTRLTVV.

The chain has TRBV14 and TRBJ1-2; a possible D gene is TRBD1 (6 bases). Trimming stripped 5 bases from V and 7 bases from J, with 17 bases between. Germline V gene lookup returns CDR1 SGHDN and CDR2 FVKESK. This CDR3 comprises 14 residues. CDR3 sequence (DNA): TGTGCCAGCAGCTGGGGGGCGGCAGAAAGTGGCTACACCTTC. Translation gives CASSWGAAESGYTF.

This chain joins TRBV9 and TRBJ2-7; D is undetermined. V was clipped by 2 bases and J by 2 bases, with 11 bases between them. CDR3 length: 14 residues. Per germline, CDR1 SGDLS and CDR2 YYNGEE. In DNA, the CDR3 is TGTGCCAGCAGCGTGAGACAAGATCCCTACGAGCAGTACTTC. It yields the protein CASSVRQDPYEQYF.

This chain joins TRBV9 and TRBJ1-2; D is unresolved. CDR3 length: 15 amino acids. V was pared by 0 bases and J by 4 bases, with 13 bases between. The germline gives CDR1 SGDLS, CDR2 YYNGEE. The CDR3 coding sequence is TGTGCCAGCAGCGTAGAAGGAGGGTTGGGCTATGGCTACACCTTC. It encodes CASSVEGGLGYGYTF.

This chain uses TRBV18 with TRBJ1-5; TRBD1 aligns across 10 bases. With 2 bases clipped from V and 6 bases from J, the junction kept 7 bases outside the gene matches. This CDR3 spans 16 amino acids. Germline assignment: CDR1 KGHSH and CDR2 LQKENI. DNA for the CDR3: TGTGCCAGCTCACCAACCGGGACAGGGGAGGGTCAGCCCCAGCATTTT. Its protein product is CASSPTGTGEGQPQHF.

The chain couples TRBV5-1 to TRBJ2-3; 12 nucleotides match TRBD2. Germline CDR1 SGHRS, CDR2 YFSETQ. Unmatched junction bases numbered 6, after V lost 4 bases and J lost 0 bases. CDR3 length: 17 residues. CDR3 bases: TGCGCCAGCAGCCCGGTACTAGCGGGAGGCAGCACAGATACGCAGTATTTT. Encoded protein: CASSPVLAGGSTDTQYF.

The rearrangement uses TRBV7-7 and TRBJ2-5; D unresolved. Germline V gene data show CDR1 as SSHAT and CDR2 as FNYEAQ (reference sequence). The CDR3 loop spans 9 amino acids. The V end was cut by 5 bases, the J end by 5 bases, with 0 bases between. The CDR3 nucleotides read TGTGCCAGCAGCGAGACCCAGTACTTC. Its protein is CASSETQYF.

This clone has just a few counts. This sequence joins TRBV7-9 and TRBJ1-1; D gene unclear. Germline CDR1 and CDR2: SEHNR and FQNEAQ (reference sequence). The CDR3 length is 15 residues. Trimming took 5 bases from V and 1 from J, leaving 14 bases between them. The CDR3 loop reads CASSPPGQGNTEAFF. The CDR3 region has the DNA TGTGCCAGCAGCCCCCCTGGCCAAGGGAACACTGAAGCTTTCTTT.

CDR3 bases: TGTGCCAGCACGGGACGGGACTCCTACGAGCAGTACTTC. Translation gives CASTGRDSYEQYF. The chain recombines TRBV3-1 (or the pseudogene TRBV3-2) with TRBJ2-7; D may match TRBD1 or TRBD2 (5 bases each). The CDR3 extends over 13 amino acids. Trimming left V 7 bases short and J 0 bases short, with 10 bases between. Germline lookup yields CDR1 LGHDT and CDR2 YNNKEL (reference sequence).

V gene TRBV9 combines with J gene TRBJ2-3, with D possibly TRBD1 on 5 matching bases. The germline V gene has CDR1 SGDLS and CDR2 YYNGEE. The CDR3 loop spans 14 amino acids. Trimming stripped 0 bases from V and 2 bases from J, with 7 bases between. This CDR3 reads CASSVVDNTDTQYF. As DNA, the CDR3 is TGTGCCAGCAGCGTAGTGGACAACACAGATACGCAGTATTTT.

The chain uses TRBV27 and TRBJ2-5; TRBD2 matches 9 bases. Germline V gene lookup returns CDR1 MNHEY and CDR2 SMNVEV (reference sequence). The junction had 10 bases not matched to a gene; V was cut back by 6 bases and J by 5 bases. This CDR3 has 15 amino acids. The CDR3 nucleotides are TGTGCCAGCAGGAGTTTAGCGGGAGTGGGGGAGACCCAGTACTTC. Translating it yields CASRSLAGVGETQYF.

The rearrangement uses TRBV29-1 and TRBJ1-1; 7 positions agree with TRBD1. Germline-derived CDR1 and CDR2 are SQVTM and ANQGSEA. With V trimmed by 0 bases and J by 7 bases, 8 bases remained unmatched. This CDR3 spans 14 amino acids. In DNA form, the CDR3 reads TGCAGCGTTGAAGATAACGACAGGGCAAATGAAGCTTTCTTT. Its translation is CSVEDNDRANEAFF. Looking up the rest from reference TRBV29-1 and TRBJ1-1 gives the full variable domain: SAVISQKPSRDICQRGTSLTIQCQVDSQVTMMFWYRQQPGQSLTLIATANQGSEATYESGFVIDKFPISRPNLTFSTLTVSNMSPEDSSIYLCSVEDNDRANEAFFGQGTRLTVV.

The V gene is TRBV30, the J gene TRBJ2-5, with TRBD2 matching over 12 bases. Losses at the gene ends were 3 bases for V and 5 bases for J; bases not matched to a gene: 7. From germline, CDR1 is GTSNPN and CDR2 SVGIG (reference sequence). The CDR3 contains 15 residues. The CDR3 DNA follows: TGTGCCTGGAGGAGGGGGCTAGCGGGAGGGGAGACCCAGTACTTC. Residues: CAWRRGLAGGETQYF.

This sequence joins TRBV27 and TRBJ2-1; D possibly corresponds to TRBD2 (5 bases). From germline, CDR1 is MNHEY and CDR2 SMNVEV (reference sequence). The V end was cut by 4 bases, the J end by 1 base, with 17 bases between. This CDR3 is 17 amino acids long. The CDR3 DNA reads as TGTGCCAGCAGTTCCCTAGGACTTCTTCTTTCCTACAATGAGCAGTTCTTC. Protein sequence: CASSSLGLLLSYNEQFF.

The V gene is TRBV28, the J gene TRBJ1-2; D ambiguous. V shed 4 bases and J shed 1 base, with 7 bases lying between them. Germline-derived CDR1 and CDR2 are MDHEN and SYDVKM. The length of the CDR3 is 13 residues. The DNA of the CDR3 is TGTGCCAGCAGTTACCCTGATAACTATGGCTACACCTTC. Its protein is CASSYPDNYGYTF.

The CDR3 here is CASSLRANYGYTF. In nucleotides, the CDR3 is TGTGCCAGCAGCCTACGAGCTAACTATGGCTACACCTTC. V gene TRBV21-1 combines with J gene TRBJ1-2. TRBV21-1 is a pseudogene segment. The CDR3 totals 13 residues.